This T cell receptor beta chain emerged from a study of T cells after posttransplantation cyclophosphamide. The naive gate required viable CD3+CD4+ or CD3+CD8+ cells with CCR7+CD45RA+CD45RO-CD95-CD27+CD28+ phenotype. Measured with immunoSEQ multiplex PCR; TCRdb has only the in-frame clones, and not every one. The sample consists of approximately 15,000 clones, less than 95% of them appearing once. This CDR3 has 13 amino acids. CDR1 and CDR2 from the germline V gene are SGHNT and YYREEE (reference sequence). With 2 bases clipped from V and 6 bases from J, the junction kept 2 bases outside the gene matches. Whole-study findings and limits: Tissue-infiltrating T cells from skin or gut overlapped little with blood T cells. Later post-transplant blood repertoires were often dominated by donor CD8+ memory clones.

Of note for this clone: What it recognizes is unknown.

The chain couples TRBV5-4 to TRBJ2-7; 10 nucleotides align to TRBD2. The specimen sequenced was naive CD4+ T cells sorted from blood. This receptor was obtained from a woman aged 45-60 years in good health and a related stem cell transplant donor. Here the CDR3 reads CASSFLAGGEQYF. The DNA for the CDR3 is TGTGCCAGCAGCTTTTTAGCGGGAGGCGAGCAGTACTTC.